The 11 T cell receptor beta chains in this list originate from one sample, sequenced in a study of glioma-infiltrating T cells. Using RNA template, CDR3s of TCR alpha and beta were amplified with iRepertoire arm-PCR. MiXCR, run by TCRdb on the multiplex PCR reads, gives a single entry per CDR3 protein. The sample has more than 350,000 distinct CDR3 sequences, 41% seen once. The source material was glioma tissue, nonneoplastic brain tissue, or PBMCs (not recorded which). The receptors stem from a human donor with low-grade glioma or glioblastoma, undergoing nonglioma brain surgery, or in good health (not recorded which).

This clonotype was detected many times. CDR3 sequence (DNA): TGTGCCACCAGCAGGGCGTACAGCTCCTACGAGCAGTACTTC. This sequence encodes CATSRAYSSYEQYF. J is TRBJ2-7 and V is TRBV15; D is undetermined. CDR3 size: 14 residues. CDR1 and CDR2 (germline): LNHNV, YYDKDF (reference sequence). Trimming took off 3 bases at V and 0 bases at J, with 9 bases between the two ends.

The chain employs TRBV24-1 and TRBJ2-2, with a possible D match to TRBD2 (7 bases). Germline CDR1 reads KGHDR; CDR2 reads SFDVKD. Trimming removed 9 bases from V and 2 bases from J, with 15 bases in between. The CDR3 runs to 15 residues. The CDR3 DNA sequence: TGTGCCACCGAGGGAGGGACAAGCAACACCGGGGAGCTGTTTTTT. Residues: CATEGGTSNTGELFF.

The chain carries TRBV28 and TRBJ2-7; unclear D gene. Trimming shortened V by 7 bases and J by 3 bases, and 13 bases separated the two germline ends. The CDR3 consists of 13 residues. Germline values: CDR1 MDHEN, CDR2 SYDVKM. CDR3 DNA sequence: TGTGCCAGCACTTCTGGTAGGAGCTACGAGCAGTACTTC. Its translation is CASTSGRSYEQYF.

This clonotype was seen repeatedly, ten times or more. The V gene is TRBV7-2, the J gene TRBJ2-1; TRBD2 aligns across 10 bases. Germline V lookup: CDR1 SGHTA, CDR2 FQGNSA. CDR3 length: 15 residues. Germline trimming cut 4 bases from V and 5 bases from J; bases unmatched to any gene: 5. CDR3 sequence (DNA): TGTGCCAGCAGCTCAACTAGCGGGACTGACAATGAGCAGTTCTTC. It specifies CASSSTSGTDNEQFF.

J is TRBJ2-5 and V is TRBV3-1, with D unclear. The CDR3 length is 15 residues. Trimming took 0 bases from V and 0 from J, leaving 8 bases between them. Germline V gives CDR1 LGHDT, CDR2 YNNKEL (reference sequence). The CDR3 bases are TGTGCCAGCAGCCAAGAAGGCCAGCACCAAGAGACCCAGTACTTC. This codes for CASSQEGQHQETQYF.

Comments on this clonotype: Being one base from a much bigger clone, this may be a read error. V usage is TRBV20-1 and J usage is TRBJ2-7; D is ambiguous. This CDR3 comprises 14 residues. V shed 3 bases and J shed 7 bases, with 19 bases lying between them. Germline CDR1 reads DFQATT; CDR2 reads SNEGSKA (reference sequence). The CDR3 spells CSASPGRLYNEQYF. In nucleotides, the CDR3 is TGCAGTGCTAGTCCAGGACGCCTCTACAATGAGCAGTACTTC.

As for this clonotype: A read error is possible here, since a much larger clone lies one base away. This chain's CDR3 is CASSEGTGVIWEQYF. The CDR3, as DNA: TGTGCCAGCAGTGAAGGGACAGGGGTGATCTGGGAGCAGTACTTC. The rearrangement links TRBV6-1 to TRBJ2-7; 9 nucleotides line up with TRBD1. Per the germline V gene, CDR1 is MNHNS and CDR2 is SASEGT. This CDR3 is 15 amino acids long. Losses at the gene ends were 1 base for V and 7 bases for J; bases not matched to a gene: 8.

The chain links TRBV12-3 or TRBV12-4 to TRBJ2-1; D remains ambiguous. There are 12 residues in the CDR3. V was cut by 1 base and J by 15 bases, with 13 bases left in between. In nucleotides, the CDR3 is TGTGCCAGCAGTTTAGAGGGCCTTTTTCCGTTCTTC. It translates to CASSLEGLFPFF.

In its sample, this clonotype was seen a few times. The V gene is TRBV20-1, the J gene TRBJ1-2; D unresolved. V was clipped by 4 bases and J by 4 bases, with 28 bases between them. Germline CDR1 and CDR2: DFQATT and SNEGSKA (reference sequence). The length of the CDR3 is 18 residues. CDR3 sequence: CSAIGATYTALLPYGYTF. The CDR3 DNA reads as TGCAGTGCTATTGGCGCAACCTATACCGCCCTCCTCCCCTATGGCTACACCTTC.

This clonotype was seen a handful of times. A much larger clone lies a single base off, so this may be a read error. The DNA of the CDR3 is TGTGCCAGCAGTTCCGGGACTAGCGGATCCTGCGAGCAGTACTTC. Translating gives CASSSGTSGSCEQYF. The rearrangement uses TRBV6-1 and TRBJ2-7; TRBD2 agrees at 11 bases. There are 15 residues in the CDR3. Germline V lookup: CDR1 MNHNS, CDR2 SASEGT.

This clonotype was counted a few times. J is TRBJ2-2 and V is TRBV20-1, with D possibly being TRBD1 or TRBD2 (5 bases each). V dropped 7 bases and J dropped 8 bases, with 14 bases sitting between them. The CDR3 is made up of 12 amino acids. Germline CDR1 DFQATT, CDR2 SNEGSKA (reference sequence). CDR3 sequence: CSVWGKAGELFF. CDR3 in DNA: TGCAGTGTGTGGGGGAAGGCTGGGGAGCTGTTTTTT.